Shown below are 22 T cell receptor beta chains from a single sample sequenced in a study of glioma-infiltrating T cells after dendritic cell vaccination. TCRdb's copy holds only in-frame clones and misses some; the assay was immunoSEQ multiplex PCR. The data contain about 32,000 clones, over 90% of them seen just once; the ten biggest clones take up 2.2%. The sample was blood, taken before dendritic cell vaccination. These TCRs come from a human donor with glioblastoma.

The chain has TRBV7-2 and TRBJ2-1, with D possibly TRBD2 on 6 matching bases. The CDR3 runs 15 residues. V was trimmed by 6 bases and J by 4 bases, leaving 16 bases between them. Germline-derived CDR1 and CDR2 are SGHTA and FQGNSA. CDR3 in amino acids: CASRSGGVSYNEQFF. In DNA, the CDR3 is TGTGCCAGCAGGTCAGGCGGGGTTTCGTACAATGAGCAGTTCTTC. Variable domain in full (rest from reference TRBV7-2 and TRBJ2-1): GAGVSQSPSNKVTEKGKDVELRCDPISGHTALYWYRQSLGQGLEFLIYFQGNSAPDKSGLPSDRFSAERTGGSVSTLTIQRTQQEDSAVYLCASRSGGVSYNEQFFGPGTRLTVL.

The V and J genes are TRBV11-2 and TRBJ2-2; the match to TRBD1 covers 7 bases. Unmatched junction bases numbered 5, after V lost 5 bases and J lost 5 bases. This CDR3 is built from 14 residues. CDR1 and CDR2 from the germline V gene are SGHAT and FQNNGV. CDR3 sequence: CASSQRQGTGELFF. The CDR3 bases are TGTGCCAGCAGCCAAAGACAGGGAACCGGGGAGCTGTTTTTT.

The gene calls are TRBV5-6 and TRBJ2-2, with a weak D call TRBD2 (5 bases). Germline CDR1 SGHDT, CDR2 YYEEEE. The CDR3 totals 16 residues. V was shortened by 4 bases and J by 5 bases, with 18 bases between the two germline ends. Here the CDR3 reads CASSALVDFSTGELFF. The CDR3, as DNA: TGTGCCAGCAGCGCTCTAGTGGACTTCTCGACCGGGGAGCTGTTTTTT.

The chain is built from TRBV2 and TRBJ2-7, with D possibly matching TRBD1 (6 bases). V lost 4 bases and J 2 bases, leaving 12 bases between the germline ends. Looked up from germline, CDR1 is SNHLY and CDR2 is FYNNEI. There are 14 residues in the CDR3. Here the CDR3 reads CASSGTGTTYEQYF. In nucleotides, the CDR3 is TGTGCCAGCAGTGGGACCGGGACAACCTACGAGCAGTACTTC.

Only a few counts were recorded for this clone. V gene TRBV29-1 combines with J gene TRBJ1-2, with TRBD1 as a possible D gene (5 bases). Trimming took off 4 bases at V and 7 bases at J, with 10 bases between the two ends. This CDR3 has 11 amino acids. Per germline, CDR1 SQVTM and CDR2 ANQGSEA. DNA of the CDR3: TGCAGCGTTGTAGGGGCCGGTGGCTACACCTTC. Its protein is CSVVGAGGYTF.

This CDR3 reads CASTRNSGQADTEAFF. The CDR3 DNA reads TGTGCCAGTACCCGAAACTCCGGACAGGCGGACACTGAAGCTTTCTTT. V usage is TRBV19 and J usage is TRBJ1-1, with 7 bases aligning to TRBD1. The germline gives CDR1 LNHDA, CDR2 SQIVND (reference sequence). The CDR3 has 16 amino acids. J gave up 3 bases and V 7 bases, and 14 bases lay outside the gene matches. The full variable domain, completed using reference TRBV19 and TRBJ1-1, is DGGITQSPKYLFRKEGQNVTLSCEQNLNHDAMYWYRQDPGQGLRLIYYSQIVNDFQKGDIAEGYSVSREKKESFPLTVTSAQKNPTAFYLCASTRNSGQADTEAFFGQGTRLTVV.

The chain employs TRBV7-2 and TRBJ2-1, with a possible D match to TRBD1 (5 bases). Trimming left V 5 bases short and J 6 bases short, with 11 bases between. In germline, CDR1 is SGHTA, CDR2 FQGNSA. The CDR3 spans 13 residues. Here the CDR3 DNA reads TGTGCCAGCAGCGCCCAGGGTTTCAATGAGCAGTTCTTC. Translated: CASSAQGFNEQFF.

V and J are TRBV12-5 and TRBJ1-5; the D gene is possibly TRBD1 (6 bases). The CDR3 sequence is 15 residues long. The ends were cut back, 6 bases at V and 1 base at J, with 13 bases in the middle. In germline, CDR1 is LGHNT, CDR2 FRNRAP. This CDR3 reads CASGKDRLSNQPQHF. CDR3 nucleotide sequence: TGTGCTAGTGGCAAGGACAGATTGAGCAATCAGCCCCAGCATTTT.

The genes are TRBV11-2 and TRBJ2-1, with 12 bases lining up with TRBD1. The germline V gene has CDR1 SGHAT and CDR2 FQNNGV. The CDR3 length is 16 residues. V lost 6 bases, J lost 9 bases, and 12 bases stayed unmatched. The CDR3 DNA sequence: TGTGCCAGCAGATCGATATCGGGACAGGGGGCGTTTGAGCAGTTCTTC. Protein sequence: CASRSISGQGAFEQFF.

V gene TRBV29-1 combines with J gene TRBJ2-5; 9 bases match TRBD1. The CDR3 length is 13 residues. The germline CDR1 and CDR2 sequences are SQVTM and ANQGSEA. The ends lost 5 bases at V and 7 bases at J; junction bases unmatched: 8. The CDR3 loop reads CSVSRTGEGTQYF. In nucleotides, the CDR3 is TGCAGCGTTAGTAGGACAGGGGAGGGGACCCAGTACTTC.

The chain links TRBV7-9 to TRBJ2-5; 8 bases line up with TRBD2. V dropped 0 bases and J dropped 4; count of bases not matched to a gene: 4. The CDR3 contains 15 residues. Germline CDR1 SEHNR, CDR2 FQNEAQ (reference sequence). This CDR3 is CASSLAEAGGETQYF. The CDR3 bases are TGTGCCAGCAGCTTAGCGGAGGCGGGGGGAGAGACCCAGTACTTC.

The chain carries TRBV2 and TRBJ2-5; 9 nucleotides match TRBD2. Germline V gene data show CDR1 as SNHLY and CDR2 as FYNNEI. The CDR3 sequence is 14 residues long. The trim removed 11 bases at V and 1 base at J, leaving 8 bases unmatched. This CDR3 reads CAVRLADLQETQYF. The DNA of the CDR3 is TGTGCCGTCAGACTAGCGGATCTCCAAGAGACCCAGTACTTC.

The J gene is TRBJ2-7, the V gene TRBV5-1, with TRBD1 identical over 11 bases. The CDR3 covers 17 residues. J lost 6 bases, V lost 2 bases, and 13 bases had no gene match. The germline gives CDR1 SGHRS, CDR2 YFSETQ. CDR3 in amino acids: CASSFGTGGARLGEQYF. The CDR3 coding sequence is TGCGCCAGCAGCTTCGGGACAGGGGGTGCTCGGTTGGGCGAGCAGTACTTC.

This clone was counted between two and nine times. The chain has TRBV5-4 and TRBJ1-2, with TRBD1 matching 7 bases. Losses at the gene ends were 3 bases for V and 6 bases for J; bases not matched to a gene: 8. From germline, CDR1 is SGHNT and CDR2 YYREEE (reference sequence). The CDR3 consists of 14 residues. CDR3 in amino acids: CASSSTGVRDGYTF. As DNA, the CDR3 is TGTGCCAGCAGCTCTACAGGGGTTAGGGATGGCTACACCTTC.

The count of this clone is one. Other DNA variants within this sample encode the same CDR3. The chain has TRBV7-9 and TRBJ1-6; maybe TRBD1 (5 bases). V was cut by 1 base and J by 5 bases, with 9 bases left in between. This CDR3 has 15 residues. Germline CDR1 reads SEHNR; CDR2 reads FQNEAQ (reference sequence). The CDR3 DNA is TGTGCCAGCAGCTTAGATGTCAGGGATAATTCACCCCTCCACTTT. This translates into CASSLDVRDNSPLHF.

The chain carries TRBV6-1 and TRBJ1-5, with D unresolved. This CDR3 contains 13 residues. Between the trimmed V and J ends, which lost 4 bases and 5 bases, there was a span of 9 bases. Per the germline V gene, CDR1 is MNHNS and CDR2 is SASEGT. The CDR3 sequence: CASSVRYHQPQHF. In nucleotides, the CDR3 is TGTGCCAGCAGTGTCAGGTATCATCAGCCCCAGCATTTT.

Here the CDR3 reads CASSESLRTGVNEQFF. The CDR3 bases are TGCGCCAGCAGTGAGTCTCTCCGGACAGGGGTCAATGAGCAGTTCTTC. The chain carries TRBV10-1 and TRBJ2-1, with 9 positions matching TRBD1. The CDR3 spans 16 residues. The germline CDR1 and CDR2 sequences are WNHNN and SYGVQD (reference sequence). V lost 0 bases and J lost 6; bases outside the gene matches: 6.

This rearrangement joins TRBV2 to TRBJ1-5; D is uncertain. With 6 bases removed from V and 0 bases from J, the gap between germline ends came to 18 bases. CDR1 and CDR2 (germline): SNHLY, FYNNEI. The CDR3 runs 17 residues. In DNA form, the CDR3 reads TGTGCCAGCAGGCCGGGCCCCGGACGGGATAGCAATCAGCCCCAGCATTTT. Amino acids: CASRPGPGRDSNQPQHF.

V and J are TRBV19 and TRBJ1-3, with D hard to call. V lost 2 bases, J lost 0 bases, and 8 bases lay in between. CDR3 length: 15 residues. Germline V gives CDR1 LNHDA, CDR2 SQIVND (reference sequence). The CDR3 bases are TGTGCCAGTAGTATATCCCGGGGCTCTGGAAACACCATATATTTT. Its protein product is CASSISRGSGNTIYF.

The rearrangement joins TRBV7-8 to TRBJ1-3, with D unclear. The germline V and J ends were trimmed by 5 bases and 1 base, with 9 bases remaining between them. CDR1 is SGHVS and CDR2 is FQNEAQ in the germline V gene. The CDR3 runs to 14 residues. CDR3 protein: CASSLSFSGNTIYF. The CDR3 DNA is TGTGCCAGCAGCCTTTCTTTTTCTGGAAACACCATATATTTT.

V gene TRBV4-1 combines with J gene TRBJ1-2; TRBD1 matches at 8 bases. The germline V gene has CDR1 MGHRA and CDR2 YSYEKL. The length of the CDR3 is 12 residues. V lost 5 bases to trimming and J lost 6 bases; unmatched junction nucleotides: 2. CDR3: CASSETGDGYTF. CDR3 nucleotides: TGCGCCAGCAGCGAGACAGGGGATGGCTACACCTTC.

The gene calls are TRBV5-1 and TRBJ2-6; 8 bases match TRBD1. CDR1 SGHRS and CDR2 YFSETQ come from the germline V gene. J gave up 1 base and V 0 bases, and 3 bases lay outside the gene matches. The CDR3 loop spans 17 amino acids. The chain's CDR3 is CASSLGRTGSGANVLTF. The CDR3 nucleotides read TGCGCCAGCAGCTTGGGTAGGACAGGGTCTGGGGCCAACGTCCTGACTTTC.